The 9 T cell receptor beta chains presented below share a single source sample, sequenced in a study of patients and donors after allogeneic stem cell transplantation. Using its own MiXCR run on the RT-PCR reads, TCRdb lists one record per CDR3 protein. The data hold around 150,000 distinct CDR3 sequences, with over 35% observed a single time. Sequencing was done on a sample of blood, either unsorted or a sorted T cell fraction (not recorded which). The receptors come from a human donor who was either an allogeneic HSCT recipient or a stem cell or donor lymphocyte infusion donor (not recorded which). It is not recorded whose cells these are; they may come from a transplant donor.

This chain links TRBV5-8 with TRBJ1-5, with D unclear. The germline V and J ends were trimmed by 2 bases and 5 bases, with 11 bases remaining between them. CDR3 length: 14 amino acids. Germline assignment: CDR1 SGHTS and CDR2 YDEGEE. The CDR3 loop reads CASSFMRLDQPQHF. DNA of the CDR3: TGTGCCAGCAGCTTTATGAGGTTGGATCAGCCCCAGCATTTT.

Of note for this clonotype: With a much larger clone just one base away, this may be a read error. The CDR3 sequence: CSARDPQKSREIKNEQFF. The CDR3 DNA reads as TGCAGTGCTAGAGATCCACAAAAGTCCAGGGAGATCAAGAATGAGCAGTTCTTC. The V gene is TRBV20-1, the J gene TRBJ2-1; TRBD1 or TRBD2 may be the D gene (5 bases each). The V end was cut by 0 bases, the J end by 7 bases, with 25 bases between. The germline V gene encodes CDR1 DFQATT and CDR2 SNEGSKA (reference sequence). This CDR3 is built from 18 residues.

This clonotype was detected a few times. The J gene is TRBJ1-2, the V gene TRBV3-1; TRBD1 agrees at 8 bases. J lost 8 bases, V lost 5 bases, and 19 bases had no gene match. Germline V lookup: CDR1 LGHDT, CDR2 YNNKEL (reference sequence). CDR3 length equals 17 residues. The CDR3 spells CASSSLGTGVNNGGYTF. The CDR3 DNA follows: TGTGCCAGCAGCTCTCTGGGGACAGGTGTTAATAATGGAGGCTACACCTTC.

This clonotype was counted a few times. The chain joins TRBV29-1 to TRBJ1-5; 8 bases line up with TRBD1. The V segment lost 5 bases and the J segment 2 bases; nucleotides outside the gene matches: 2. Germline V gives CDR1 SQVTM, CDR2 ANQGSEA. CDR3 length: 13 amino acids. The CDR3 region is CSVRGQGNQPQHF. The CDR3 DNA follows: TGCAGCGTTCGGGGACAGGGCAATCAGCCCCAGCATTTT. Supplemented by reference TRBV29-1 and TRBJ1-5, the full variable domain reads SAVISQKPSRDICQRGTSLTIQCQVDSQVTMMFWYRQQPGQSLTLIATANQGSEATYESGFVIDKFPISRPNLTFSTLTVSNMSPEDSSIYLCSVRGQGNQPQHFGDGTRLSIL.

V is TRBV5-1 and J is TRBJ1-4; TRBD1 aligns across 9 bases. Trimming removed 0 bases from V and 4 bases from J; junction bases left unmatched: 1. CDR3 size: 15 residues. Per the germline V gene, CDR1 is SGHRS and CDR2 is YFSETQ. In nucleotides, the CDR3 is TGCGCCAGCAGCTTGGGGACAGGGGATAATGAAAAACTGTTTTTT. Protein sequence: CASSLGTGDNEKLFF. Complete variable domain (other parts from reference TRBV5-1 and TRBJ1-4): KAGVTQTPRYLIKTRGQQVTLSCSPISGHRSVSWYQQTPGQGLQFLFEYFSETQRNKGNFPGRFSGRQFSNSRSEMNVSTLELGDSALYLCASSLGTGDNEKLFFGSGTQLSVL.

This clonotype came up a few times. The V and J genes are TRBV20-1 and TRBJ2-3; either TRBD1 or TRBD2 may supply D (5 bases each). Germline CDR1 is DFQATT and CDR2 is SNEGSKA (reference sequence). The CDR3 spans 14 residues. V shed 5 bases and J shed 2 bases, with 14 bases lying between them. CDR3: CSAPGPLSTDTQYF. DNA of the CDR3: TGCAGTGCTCCGGGACCTTTATCCACAGATACGCAGTATTTT.

This clonotype was seen more than once but under ten times. This chain links TRBV10-2 with TRBJ1-1; D ambiguous. Trimming stripped 4 bases from V and 3 bases from J, with 9 bases between. The germline gives CDR1 WSHSY, CDR2 SAAADI. The CDR3 has 13 residues. CDR3 DNA sequence: TGCGCCAGCAGTGGGGAGCGTTACACTGAAGCTTTCTTT. As protein: CASSGERYTEAFF.

V and J are TRBV27 and TRBJ1-1; weak D call: TRBD1 (5 bases). CDR1 MNHEY and CDR2 SMNVEV come from the germline V gene (reference sequence). The CDR3 spans 14 residues. V lost 5 bases, J lost 4 bases, and 14 bases lay in between. CDR3 residues: CASSGSGRGTEAFF. CDR3 bases: TGTGCCAGCAGTGGATCGGGGCGGGGCACTGAAGCTTTCTTT.

This chain uses TRBV12-3 or TRBV12-4 with TRBJ1-6; D is ambiguous. Trimming took off 7 bases at V and 4 bases at J, with 11 bases between the two ends. CDR3 length: 14 amino acids. CDR3 DNA sequence: TGTGCCAGCACCCTGGCGGGTTATAATTCACCCCTCCACTTT. It encodes CASTLAGYNSPLHF.